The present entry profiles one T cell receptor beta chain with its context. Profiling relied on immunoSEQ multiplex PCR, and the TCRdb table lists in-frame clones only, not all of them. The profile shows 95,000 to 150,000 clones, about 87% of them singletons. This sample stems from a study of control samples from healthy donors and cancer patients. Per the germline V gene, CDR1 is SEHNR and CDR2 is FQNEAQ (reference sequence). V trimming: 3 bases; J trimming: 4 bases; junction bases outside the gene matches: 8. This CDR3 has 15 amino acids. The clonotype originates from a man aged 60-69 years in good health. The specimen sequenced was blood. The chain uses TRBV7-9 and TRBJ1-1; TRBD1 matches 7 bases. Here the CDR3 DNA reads TGTGCCAGCAGCTTCTCCAGGGGGTTAGGCACTGAAGCTTTCTTT. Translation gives CASSFSRGLGTEAFF.